These T cell receptor beta chains were read from a single sample in a study of OX40 agonist ivuxolimab in advanced cancers. The repertoire was sequenced with immunoSEQ multiplex PCR; TCRdb's copy has only in-frame clones and lacks some. The sample has under 70,000 clones; 85% are singletons. The input for sequencing was CD4+ or CD8+ T cells sorted from blood, taken in a trial of the OX40 agonist ivuxolimab. These receptor sequences come from an adult with an advanced solid tumor such as melanoma, head and neck, liver or kidney cancer. Each CDR3 is given with its conserved first and last residue. The D gene is left open where the match is weak. Some rows mark clone size as missing; the rest say once, few, many or name a class of expanded clone.

V gene: TRBV7-2; J gene: TRBJ1-2; clone size: -; D gene: -; CDR3 protein: CASSSGVGRGGYTF; CDR3 DNA: TGTGCCAGCAGCTCCGGCGTGGGGCGTGGAGGCTACACCTTC
V gene: TRBV10-3; J gene: TRBJ2-7; clone size: -; D gene: TRBD2; CDR3 protein: CAIRNHSGGYEQYF; CDR3 DNA: TGTGCCATCAGAAACCACTCCGGGGGGTACGAGCAGTACTTC
V gene: TRBV19; J gene: TRBJ2-1; clone size: once; D gene: TRBD1; CDR3 protein: CASSPTRQGYNEQFF; CDR3 DNA: TGTGCCAGTAGCCCTACCCGACAGGGTTACAATGAGCAGTTCTTC
V gene: TRBV5-1; J gene: TRBJ2-3; clone size: -; D gene: -; CDR3 protein: CASSPDSLGATDTQYF; CDR3 DNA: TGCGCCAGCAGCCCGGACAGCCTAGGAGCCACAGATACGCAGTATTTT
V gene: TRBV7-2; J gene: TRBJ2-2; clone size: -; D gene: TRBD1; CDR3 protein: CASTQNRGGTGELFF; CDR3 DNA: TGTGCCAGCACCCAGAACAGGGGTGGCACCGGGGAGCTGTTTTTT
V gene: TRBV6-1; J gene: TRBJ2-5; clone size: -; D gene: TRBD1; CDR3 protein: CASSEFGTVETQYF; CDR3 DNA: TGTGCCAGCAGTGAATTTGGGACAGTGGAGACCCAGTACTTC
V gene: TRBV6-4; J gene: TRBJ1-1; clone size: -; D gene: TRBD1; CDR3 protein: CASSPGQGATEAFF; CDR3 DNA: TGTGCCAGCAGCCCGGGACAGGGGGCTACTGAAGCTTTCTTT
V gene: TRBV27; J gene: TRBJ2-7; clone size: -; D gene: TRBD2; CDR3 protein: CASTPFRASGSPYEQYF; CDR3 DNA: TGTGCCAGCACGCCCTTCCGGGCTAGCGGGAGCCCCTACGAGCAGTACTTC
V gene: TRBV30; J gene: TRBJ1-4; clone size: -; D gene: -; CDR3 protein: CAFPTGPNEKLFF; CDR3 DNA: TGTGCCTTTCCGACAGGACCGAATGAAAAACTGTTTTTT
V gene: TRBV2; J gene: TRBJ2-3; clone size: -; D gene: -; CDR3 protein: CASSVIVRTDTQYF; CDR3 DNA: TGTGCCAGCAGTGTAATAGTCCGCACAGATACGCAGTATTTT
V gene: TRBV7-9; J gene: TRBJ1-1; clone size: -; D gene: -; CDR3 protein: CASSLASGYTEAFF; CDR3 DNA: TGTGCCAGCAGCTTAGCATCTGGGTACACTGAAGCTTTCTTT